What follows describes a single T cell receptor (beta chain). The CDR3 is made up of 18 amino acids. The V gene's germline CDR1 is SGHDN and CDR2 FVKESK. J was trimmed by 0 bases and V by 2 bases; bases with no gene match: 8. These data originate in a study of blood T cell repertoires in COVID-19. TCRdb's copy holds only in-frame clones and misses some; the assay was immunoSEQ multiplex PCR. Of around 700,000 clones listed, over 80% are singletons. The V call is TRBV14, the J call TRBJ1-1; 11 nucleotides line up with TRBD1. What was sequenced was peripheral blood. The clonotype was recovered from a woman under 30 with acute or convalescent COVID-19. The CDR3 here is CASSQPPWTGGLNTEAFF. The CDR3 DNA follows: TGTGCCAGCAGCCAACCTCCCTGGACAGGGGGCCTGAACACTGAAGCTTTCTTT.